This T cell receptor (beta chain) was obtained from a study of cytomegalovirus exposure and HLA in healthy donors. The wider study: In a later analysis, it was reported that the roughly 120 validation repertoires had been produced on the same platform as the roughly 610 repertoires belonging to the first cohort. Study-wide points: Investigators reported 150 to 200 TCR beta chains as tied to cytomegalovirus. In a later analysis, first-cohort TCR clusters were found to tend to co-occur in the 130 or so validation repertoires.

TCRdb's table, derived via immunoSEQ multiplex PCR, lists solely in-frame clones and lacks some. This sample carries 150,000 or so clones, roughly nine tenths of them seen once, and the ten largest clones take about 3%. CDR1 is SGHAT, CDR2 FQNNGV, per germline. This CDR3 contains 14 residues. Trimming pared 1 base from V and 10 bases from J, leaving 14 bases between. Worth noting for this clone: Antigen specificity is unknown.

This clonotype originated in a woman aged 18-29 years in good health and CMV-seropositive. The sample taken for sequencing was PBMCs. The V and J genes are TRBV11-2 and TRBJ2-1; D might be TRBD1 (5 bases). The CDR3 is CASSLVVGAWEQFF. Written as DNA, the CDR3 is TGTGCCAGCAGCTTAGTGGTAGGGGCTTGGGAGCAGTTCTTC.